These 12 T cell receptor beta chains came from one sample sequenced in a study of T-cell reconstitution after alpha-beta-depleted transplantation in children. It was with unique molecular identifiers that the TCRbeta library was prepared. TCRdb re-called the PCR reads through MiXCR, storing one row per CDR3 protein. The sample lists 350,000 to 450,000 distinct CDR3 sequences, 20% occurring once. The material was PBMCs from the stem cell graft donor, obtained from the stem cell graft. The receptors here all came from a human donor who donated a stem cell graft to a child with acute myeloid leukemia.

This clonotype was counted many times. V gene TRBV20-1 combines with J gene TRBJ1-6, with 8 bases lining up with TRBD1. Germline CDR1 is DFQATT and CDR2 is SNEGSKA (reference sequence). The CDR3 extends over 13 amino acids. With V trimmed by 3 bases and J by 10 bases, 5 bases remained unmatched. CDR3: CSASGQGYSPLHF. The CDR3 coding sequence is TGCAGTGCTAGCGGACAGGGTTACTCACCCCTCCACTTT.

This clonotype was counted between two and nine times. The gene calls are TRBV25-1 and TRBJ2-3; 8 bases align to TRBD2. Germline-derived CDR1 and CDR2 are MGHDK and SYGVNS. V shed 3 bases and J 6 bases; nucleotides not matched to a gene: 11. The CDR3 is 16 amino acids. The CDR3 reads CASSDPKREREDTQYF. The CDR3 bases are TGTGCCAGCAGTGACCCCAAGCGGGAGAGAGAGGATACGCAGTATTTT.

The chain uses TRBV5-1 and TRBJ1-2; 10 nucleotides line up with TRBD1. Germline CDR1 SGHRS, CDR2 YFSETQ. V gave up 0 bases and J gave up 2 bases; unmatched junction bases: 4. This CDR3 region has 16 residues. CDR3 in DNA: TGCGCCAGCAGCTTGGACCCGGGACAGGGGAACTATGGCTACACCTTC. Its protein product is CASSLDPGQGNYGYTF.

The J gene is TRBJ2-2, the V gene TRBV5-1, with D perhaps matching TRBD2 (5 bases). Germline loops: CDR1 SGHRS, CDR2 YFSETQ. The CDR3 runs to 15 residues. V was trimmed by 6 bases and J by 3 bases, leaving 15 bases between them. The CDR3: CASTMRVGDTGELFF. The CDR3 DNA reads as TGCGCCAGCACCATGAGGGTCGGGGACACCGGGGAGCTGTTTTTT.

This clonotype was seen at least ten times. This chain's CDR3 is CASSRQGSSYEQYF. Written as DNA, the CDR3 is TGTGCCAGCAGTAGACAGGGGAGCTCCTACGAGCAGTACTTC. The chain uses TRBV25-1 and TRBJ2-7; the match to TRBD1 covers 8 bases. The CDR3 covers 14 residues. In germline, CDR1 is MGHDK, CDR2 SYGVNS. The ends lost 5 bases at V and 0 bases at J; junction bases unmatched: 3.

This clonotype has only a few counts. The V and J genes are TRBV27 and TRBJ2-7; D uncertain. Germline V gene lookup returns CDR1 MNHEY and CDR2 SMNVEV (reference sequence). CDR3 length: 14 amino acids. V was cut by 2 bases and J by 0 bases, with 8 bases left in between. The CDR3 here is CASSLATTSYEQYF. As DNA, the CDR3 is TGTGCCAGCAGTTTAGCCACAACCTCCTACGAGCAGTACTTC.

The chain links TRBV25-1 to TRBJ2-3; 8 bases are shared with TRBD1. Germline V gives CDR1 MGHDK, CDR2 SYGVNS. Trimming removed 10 bases from V and 5 bases from J; junction bases left unmatched: 11. The CDR3 totals 14 residues. The CDR3 sequence is CATALAGGLDTQYF. The CDR3 region has the DNA TGTGCCACGGCGCTGGCAGGGGGCTTAGATACGCAGTATTTT.

In its sample, this clonotype was seen a few times. The chain links TRBV12-3 or TRBV12-4 to TRBJ2-3; 8 bases map to TRBD1. V dropped 7 bases and J dropped 7; count of bases not matched to a gene: 13. This CDR3 has 15 amino acids. The CDR3 nucleotides are TGTGCCAGCACCATTGACAGGGGCGTTATAAATACGCAGTATTTT. Translating it yields CASTIDRGVINTQYF.

The CDR3 DNA reads as TGTGCCAGCAGCTTTAGCTCCCAGGGCGCTGAAGCTTTCTTT. Its translation is CASSFSSQGAEAFF. The chain combines TRBV7-9 with TRBJ1-1; D is perhaps TRBD1 (5 bases). CDR3 length: 14 residues. Germline V gene lookup returns CDR1 SEHNR and CDR2 FQNEAQ (reference sequence). V was clipped by 3 bases and J by 6 bases, with 14 bases between them.

This clonotype was observed a handful of times. The chain couples TRBV5-1 to TRBJ2-1, with 7 positions matching TRBD2. With 4 bases clipped from V and 5 bases from J, the junction kept 3 bases outside the gene matches. The germline gives CDR1 SGHRS, CDR2 YFSETQ. CDR3 length equals 13 residues. As DNA, the CDR3 is TGCGCCAGCAGCCGGACTAGTGACAATGAGCAGTTCTTC. It translates to CASSRTSDNEQFF. The full variable domain, with the rest looked up from reference TRBV5-1 and TRBJ2-1, is KAGVTQTPRYLIKTRGQQVTLSCSPISGHRSVSWYQQTPGQGLQFLFEYFSETQRNKGNFPGRFSGRQFSNSRSEMNVSTLELGDSALYLCASSRTSDNEQFFGPGTRLTVL.

Only a few counts were recorded for this clonotype. The chain uses TRBV12-3 or TRBV12-4 and TRBJ1-3; 7 bases line up with TRBD1. With 3 bases clipped from V and 3 bases from J, the junction kept 2 bases outside the gene matches. The CDR3 consists of 14 residues. The CDR3, as DNA: TGTGCCAGCAGTTTTTCAGGGGGTGGAAACACCATATATTTT. As protein: CASSFSGGGNTIYF.

This clonotype was observed at least ten times. The chain carries TRBV7-2 and TRBJ1-6; D call uncertain. Per germline, CDR1 SGHTA and CDR2 FQGNSA. V was clipped by 1 base and J by 3 bases, with 10 bases between them. The CDR3 has 16 amino acids. The CDR3 DNA reads as TGTGCCAGCAGCTTAGGGCTTGAGGTCTATAATTCACCCCTCCACTTT. Amino acid sequence: CASSLGLEVYNSPLHF.